The clone carrying this T cell receptor beta chain was seen only once. The sample is drawn from a study of blood T cell repertoires in COVID-19. Trimming stripped 3 bases from V and 11 bases from J, with 22 bases between. Looked up from germline, CDR1 is KGHDR and CDR2 is SFDVKD. There are 16 residues in the CDR3. Libraries were prepared by immunoSEQ multiplex PCR; TCRdb keeps only in-frame clonotypes and omits some of them. This table holds 200,000 to 300,000 clones, about 90% found once. This receptor was identified in a woman aged 40 to 55 with acute or convalescent COVID-19. Sequences were obtained from peripheral blood. V and J are TRBV24-1 and TRBJ2-4, with TRBD1 as a possible D gene (6 bases). The CDR3 sequence: CATSDPFDRSSPVQYF. In DNA, the CDR3 is TGTGCCACCAGTGATCCCTTTGACAGGTCCTCTCCAGTTCAGTACTTC.